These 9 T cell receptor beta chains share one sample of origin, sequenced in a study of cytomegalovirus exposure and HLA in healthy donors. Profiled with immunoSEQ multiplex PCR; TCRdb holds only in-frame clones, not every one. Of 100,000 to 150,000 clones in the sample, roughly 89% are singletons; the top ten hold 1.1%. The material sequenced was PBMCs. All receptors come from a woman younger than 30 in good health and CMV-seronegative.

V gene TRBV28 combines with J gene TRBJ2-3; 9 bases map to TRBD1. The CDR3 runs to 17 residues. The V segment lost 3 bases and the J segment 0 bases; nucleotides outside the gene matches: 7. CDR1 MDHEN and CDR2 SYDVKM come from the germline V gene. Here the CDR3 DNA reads TGTGCCAGCAGTTTCGAGCCCGGGACAGGGAGCACAGATACGCAGTATTTT. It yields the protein CASSFEPGTGSTDTQYF.

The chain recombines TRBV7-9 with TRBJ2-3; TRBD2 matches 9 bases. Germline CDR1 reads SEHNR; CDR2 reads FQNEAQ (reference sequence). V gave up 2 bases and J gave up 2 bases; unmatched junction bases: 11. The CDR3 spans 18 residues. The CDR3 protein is CASSLFYLRGGITDTQYF. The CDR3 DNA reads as TGTGCCAGCAGCTTATTCTACCTGCGGGGGGGGATCACAGATACGCAGTATTTT. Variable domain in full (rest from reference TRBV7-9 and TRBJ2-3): DTGVSQNPRHKITKRGQNVTFRCDPISEHNRLYWYRQTLGQGPEFLTYFQNEAQLEKSRLLSDRFSAERPKGSFSTLEIQRTEQGDSAMYLCASSLFYLRGGITDTQYFGPGTRLTVL.

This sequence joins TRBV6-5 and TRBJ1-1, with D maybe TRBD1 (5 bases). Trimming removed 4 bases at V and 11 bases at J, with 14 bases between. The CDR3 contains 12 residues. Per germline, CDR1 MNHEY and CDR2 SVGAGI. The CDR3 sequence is CASSFPGARAFF. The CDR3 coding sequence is TGTGCCAGCAGTTTCCCTGGGGCTCGGGCTTTCTTT.

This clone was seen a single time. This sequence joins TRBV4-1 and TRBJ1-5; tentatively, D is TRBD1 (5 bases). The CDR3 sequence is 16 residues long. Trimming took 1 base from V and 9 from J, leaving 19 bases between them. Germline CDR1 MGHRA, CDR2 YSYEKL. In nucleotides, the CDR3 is TGCGCCAGCAGCCAAGGGACCCCGGGGGGAATTTGGCCCCAGCATTTT. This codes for CASSQGTPGGIWPQHF.

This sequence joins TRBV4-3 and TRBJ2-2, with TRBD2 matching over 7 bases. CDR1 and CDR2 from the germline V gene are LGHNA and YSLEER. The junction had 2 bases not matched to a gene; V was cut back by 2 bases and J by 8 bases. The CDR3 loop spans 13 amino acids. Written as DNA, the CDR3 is TGCGCCAGCAGCCAACTAGCGGAAGGGGAGCTGTTTTTT. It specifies CASSQLAEGELFF.

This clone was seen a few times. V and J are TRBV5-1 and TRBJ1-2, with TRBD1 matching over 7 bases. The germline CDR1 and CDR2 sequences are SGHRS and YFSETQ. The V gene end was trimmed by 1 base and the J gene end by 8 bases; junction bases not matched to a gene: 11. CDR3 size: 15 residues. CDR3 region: CASSLLPGGPDGYTF. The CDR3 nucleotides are TGCGCCAGCAGCTTGTTGCCAGGGGGGCCGGACGGCTACACCTTC.

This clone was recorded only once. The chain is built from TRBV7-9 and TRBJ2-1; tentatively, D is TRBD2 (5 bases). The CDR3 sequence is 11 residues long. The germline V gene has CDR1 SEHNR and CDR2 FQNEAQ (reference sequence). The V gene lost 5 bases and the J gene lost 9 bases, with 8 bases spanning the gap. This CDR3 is CASSPGSEQFF. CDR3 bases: TGTGCCAGCAGCCCGGGGAGTGAGCAGTTCTTC. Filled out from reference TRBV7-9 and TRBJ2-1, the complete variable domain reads DTGVSQNPRHKITKRGQNVTFRCDPISEHNRLYWYRQTLGQGPEFLTYFQNEAQLEKSRLLSDRFSAERPKGSFSTLEIQRTEQGDSAMYLCASSPGSEQFFGPGTRLTVL.

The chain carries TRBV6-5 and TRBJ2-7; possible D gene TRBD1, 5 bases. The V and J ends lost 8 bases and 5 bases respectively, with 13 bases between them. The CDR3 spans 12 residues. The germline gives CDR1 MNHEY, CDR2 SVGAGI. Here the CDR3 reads CASHSRVHEQYF. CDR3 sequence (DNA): TGTGCCAGCCACTCCAGGGTCCACGAGCAGTACTTC.

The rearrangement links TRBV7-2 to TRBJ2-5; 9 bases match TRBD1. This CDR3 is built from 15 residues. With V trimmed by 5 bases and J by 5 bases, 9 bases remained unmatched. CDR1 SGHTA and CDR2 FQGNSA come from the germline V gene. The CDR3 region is CASSEDRGFRETQYF. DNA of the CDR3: TGTGCCAGCAGCGAGGACAGGGGCTTCCGCGAGACCCAGTACTTC.